The 25 T cell receptor beta chains given below trace back to one sample, sequenced in a study of blood T cell repertoires in COVID-19. TCRdb's copy holds only in-frame clones and misses some; the assay was immunoSEQ multiplex PCR. The sample holds roughly 340,000 clones, about 87% seen once. Sequences were obtained from peripheral blood. The receptor source for this set is a woman in her forties or fifties with COVID-19, enrolled during active disease.

The chain has TRBV3-1 (or the pseudogene TRBV3-2) and TRBJ2-7, with TRBD2 matching over 14 bases. The germline gives CDR1 LGHDT, CDR2 YNNKEL (reference sequence). The length of the CDR3 is 15 residues. The junction had 0 bases not matched to a gene; V was cut back by 1 base and J by 4 bases. Here the CDR3 DNA reads TGTGCCAGCAGCCAAGGACTAGCGGGAGGGTACGAGCAGTACTTC. It encodes CASSQGLAGGYEQYF.

The table lists this clone with a count of one. This chain joins TRBV7-3 and TRBJ1-1; D remains unclear. CDR3 length equals 13 residues. From germline, CDR1 is SGHTA and CDR2 FQGTGA. Deletions cut 5 bases from V and 0 bases from J, with 7 bases between. The CDR3 DNA follows: TGTGCCAGCAGCCCGCGCCTGAACACTGAAGCTTTCTTT. Its translation: CASSPRLNTEAFF.

The chain employs TRBV12-3 or TRBV12-4 and TRBJ1-2; D is unclear. The CDR3 has 13 amino acids. The V and J ends lost 6 bases and 6 bases respectively, with 14 bases between them. The CDR3 here is CASSRRGWDGYTF. The CDR3 coding sequence is TGTGCCAGCAGCCGCCGGGGATGGGATGGCTACACCTTC.

The chain couples TRBV5-4 to TRBJ1-1; TRBD1 might be the D (5 bases). Between the trimmed V and J ends, which lost 2 bases and 11 bases, there was a span of 19 bases. Per the germline V gene, CDR1 is SGHNT and CDR2 is YYREEE (reference sequence). The CDR3 extends over 14 amino acids. CDR3 region: CASSFAQGSRGAFF. The CDR3 DNA sequence: TGTGCCAGCAGCTTTGCCCAGGGATCCCGGGGGGCTTTCTTT.

This sequence joins TRBV30 and TRBJ2-4, with D perhaps matching TRBD2 (6 bases). Trimming left V 5 bases short and J 0 bases short, with 8 bases between. The length of the CDR3 is 13 residues. CDR1 GTSNPN and CDR2 SVGIG come from the germline V gene (reference sequence). The DNA of the CDR3 is TGTGCCTGGGGGAGGATAGCCAAAAACATTCAGTACTTC. Residues: CAWGRIAKNIQYF.

The V and J genes are TRBV4-1 and TRBJ2-7; 10 bases are a match to TRBD2. The CDR3 has 14 amino acids. Germline trimming cut 2 bases from V and 4 bases from J; bases unmatched to any gene: 2. The germline gives CDR1 MGHRA, CDR2 YSYEKL. This chain's CDR3 is CASSQLAGAYEQYF. In DNA, the CDR3 is TGCGCCAGCAGCCAACTAGCGGGAGCTTACGAGCAGTACTTC.

This clone has a handful of counts. CDR3 protein: CASSPPGLGGTDTQYF. CDR3 sequence (DNA): TGTGCCAGCAGCCCACCGGGACTGGGGGGCACAGATACGCAGTATTTT. This chain links TRBV11-2 with TRBJ2-3; D perhaps matches TRBD2 (6 bases). The V gene's germline CDR1 is SGHAT and CDR2 FQNNGV. The CDR3 is made up of 16 amino acids. Trimming removed 5 bases at V and 1 base at J, with 16 bases between.

This clone was counted a single time. Germline is not matched at one junction end, which may reflect a read error. The J gene is TRBJ2-2, the V gene TRBV30, with a weak D call TRBD2 (6 bases). Germline loops: CDR1 GTSNPN, CDR2 SVGIG (reference sequence). The CDR3 is 14 amino acids. The CDR3 region has the DNA TGTGCCTGGAGTCCGGACACCCACACCGGGGGGCTGTTTTTT. Translated: CAWSPDTHTGGLFF.

J is TRBJ1-1 and V is TRBV19; a weak D match, TRBD1 (5 bases). Germline-derived CDR1 and CDR2 are LNHDA and SQIVND (reference sequence). V lost 8 bases to trimming and J lost 3 bases, with 19 bases between them. The CDR3 contains 15 residues. Here the CDR3 reads CASADSIFWDTEAFF. As DNA, the CDR3 is TGTGCCAGTGCTGACAGCATTTTCTGGGACACTGAAGCTTTCTTT.

This clone was detected once. The chain links TRBV19 to TRBJ2-4; TRBD2 matches at 8 bases. Germline V gives CDR1 LNHDA, CDR2 SQIVND (reference sequence). This CDR3 region has 16 residues. Trimming took 5 bases from V and 8 from J; bases not matched to a gene: 14. The CDR3 DNA is TGTGCCAGTAGTGCGAGGTCGGGAGGGACCAGAGACATTCAGTACTTC. This sequence encodes CASSARSGGTRDIQYF.

The V gene is TRBV5-1, the J gene TRBJ2-2; D possibly corresponds to TRBD2 (6 bases). Germline CDR1 reads SGHRS; CDR2 reads YFSETQ. With 5 bases removed from V and 6 bases from J, the gap between germline ends came to 17 bases. The CDR3 runs to 15 residues. CDR3 loop: CASRDSSGVAGELFF. The CDR3 DNA reads TGCGCCAGCAGAGACTCCTCGGGGGTGGCCGGGGAGCTGTTTTTT.

The rearrangement joins TRBV13 to TRBJ2-4, with 7 bases matching TRBD2. The CDR3 spans 16 residues. Germline trimming cut 0 bases from V and 2 bases from J; bases unmatched to any gene: 4. Germline CDR1 and CDR2: PRHDT and FYEKMQ (reference sequence). CDR3: CASSLGGTTTKNIQYF. The CDR3 DNA sequence: TGTGCCAGCAGCTTAGGGGGGACTACTACCAAAAACATTCAGTACTTC.

The chain couples TRBV5-4 to TRBJ1-4; D gene unclear. V lost 3 bases, J lost 0 bases, and 9 bases lay in between. This CDR3 is built from 15 residues. Germline loops: CDR1 SGHNT, CDR2 YYREEE (reference sequence). The CDR3 coding sequence is TGTGCCAGCAGCTCCGGGATTACAACTAATGAAAAACTGTTTTTT. Translation: CASSSGITTNEKLFF.

This clone was detected once. V is TRBV20-1 and J is TRBJ2-5; maybe TRBD1 (6 bases). V lost 4 bases and J 5 bases, leaving 8 bases between the germline ends. The CDR3 length is 11 residues. Looked up from germline, CDR1 is DFQATT and CDR2 is SNEGSKA (reference sequence). The CDR3 here is CSAIGGETQYF. The CDR3, as DNA: TGCAGTGCTATAGGGGGTGAGACCCAGTACTTC.

Only one count was recorded for this clone. This chain links TRBV6-6 with TRBJ1-5, with 9 bases matching TRBD1. Germline loops: CDR1 MNHNY, CDR2 SVGAGI (reference sequence). This CDR3 region has 15 residues. Unmatched junction bases numbered 5, after V lost 4 bases and J lost 4 bases. CDR3: CASSSQGAGNQPQHF. Written as DNA, the CDR3 is TGTGCCAGCAGTTCACAGGGGGCTGGGAATCAGCCCCAGCATTTT.

The chain links TRBV5-4 to TRBJ1-4; 9 bases align to TRBD1. This CDR3 is 16 amino acids long. The germline gives CDR1 SGHNT, CDR2 YYREEE (reference sequence). V shed 4 bases and J 6 bases; nucleotides not matched to a gene: 10. The CDR3 is CASSLNYRGQDEKLFF. The DNA for the CDR3 is TGTGCCAGCAGCCTCAACTACAGGGGGCAGGATGAAAAACTGTTTTTT.

This clone was observed once. Written as DNA, the CDR3 is TGTGCCAGCTCACCTAAGCATGAGCAGTTCTTC. It yields the protein CASSPKHEQFF. V and J are TRBV18 and TRBJ2-1, with D unclear. The length of the CDR3 is 11 residues. Germline CDR1 reads KGHSH; CDR2 reads LQKENI. V shed 3 bases and J shed 8 bases, with 5 bases lying between them.

The chain carries TRBV5-6 and TRBJ1-1; 7 nucleotides line up with TRBD1. Germline V lookup: CDR1 SGHDT, CDR2 YYEEEE. J lost 4 bases, V lost 2 bases, and 11 bases had no gene match. CDR3 length equals 16 residues. The CDR3 loop is CASSFRDRRLITEAFF. CDR3 nucleotide sequence: TGTGCCAGCAGCTTCCGGGACAGACGTTTGATCACTGAAGCTTTCTTT.

This clone was found once. The chain uses TRBV7-9 and TRBJ2-3; 7 bases agree with TRBD2. Per germline, CDR1 SEHNR and CDR2 FQNEAQ (reference sequence). V was clipped by 3 bases and J by 3 bases; unmatched bases: 6. This CDR3 is built from 15 residues. DNA for the CDR3: TGTGCCAGCAGCTTTCTCGGCGGGAGAACAGATACGCAGTATTTT. It translates to CASSFLGGRTDTQYF.

The genes are TRBV27 and TRBJ1-3; D not resolved. Trimming cost V 2 bases and J 4 bases, with 9 bases left between them. Per germline, CDR1 MNHEY and CDR2 SMNVEV (reference sequence). CDR3 length equals 14 residues. The CDR3 here is CASSLTGGGNTIYF. In DNA form, the CDR3 reads TGTGCCAGCAGTTTAACCGGCGGAGGAAACACCATATATTTT.

This rearrangement joins TRBV11-3 to TRBJ2-1; 10 bases align to TRBD2. The CDR3 spans 12 residues. V shed 1 base and J 15 bases; nucleotides not matched to a gene: 3. Germline CDR1 and CDR2: SGHNT and YENEEA. The CDR3 DNA sequence: TGTGCCAGCAGCTTAGGCGGGACTAGCGTGTTCTTC. This codes for CASSLGGTSVFF.

The J gene is TRBJ1-1, the V gene TRBV14; TRBD1 might be the D (6 bases). Trimming shortened V by 3 bases and J by 10 bases, and 18 bases separated the two germline ends. There are 14 residues in the CDR3. Germline CDR1 reads SGHDN; CDR2 reads FVKESK. The CDR3 bases are TGTGCCAGCAGCCAGGCCGCGGGGGGGGCGAGAGCTTTCTTT. This sequence encodes CASSQAAGGARAFF.

V usage is TRBV11-2 and J usage is TRBJ1-2; 7 bases line up with TRBD1. The V gene end was trimmed by 3 bases and the J gene end by 10 bases; junction bases not matched to a gene: 11. Germline CDR1 and CDR2: SGHAT and FQNNGV. The CDR3 runs 14 residues. The CDR3 DNA reads TGTGCCAGCAGCTTCAGGCGGACAGGCGAAGTCTACACCTTC. It encodes CASSFRRTGEVYTF.

J is TRBJ1-5 and V is TRBV27; D gene uncertain. The V end lost 8 bases, the J end lost 4 bases, and 9 bases lay between the germline ends. Germline V gene lookup returns CDR1 MNHEY and CDR2 SMNVEV (reference sequence). The CDR3 consists of 12 residues. CDR3 nucleotides: TGTGCCAGCCAGAGCGGTAATCAGCCCCAGCATTTT. It encodes CASQSGNQPQHF.

The genes are TRBV2 and TRBJ2-2; D is possibly TRBD1 (7 bases). Per germline, CDR1 SNHLY and CDR2 FYNNEI. Trimming cost V 5 bases and J 5 bases, with 15 bases left between them. The CDR3 extends over 15 amino acids. CDR3 residues: CASSFQTGRTGELFF. In DNA, the CDR3 is TGTGCCAGCAGTTTTCAGACAGGGAGGACCGGGGAGCTGTTTTTT.